A selection of T cell receptor beta chains follows, all from one sample in a study of blood T cell repertoires in COVID-19. Generated by immunoSEQ multiplex PCR, the TCRdb table keeps only in-frame clones and is missing some. Found here are fewer than 90,000 clones, roughly 96% of them singletons; the top ten hold less than 5%. The sequenced material came from peripheral blood. These receptors all stem from a human donor with active COVID-19. The donor label of this sample is uncertain. Each CDR3 is given with its conserved first and last residue. D genes are given only for firm matches. For some rows the clone size is stated as once, few or many, or as a class when expanded; others skip it.

TRBV9	TRBJ2-3	.	TRBD2	CASSGPLVGAGTDTQYF	TGTGCCAGCAGCGGACCCCTAGTTGGAGCGGGGACAGATACGCAGTATTTT
TRBV9	TRBJ2-1	.	.	CASSETGNEQFF	TGTGCCAGCAGCGAAACAGGCAATGAGCAGTTCTTC
TRBV7-9	TRBJ1-4	.	TRBD1	CASSYTGGTVAEKLFF	TGTGCCAGCAGCTATACAGGCGGGACAGTGGCCGAAAAACTGTTTTTT
TRBV5-6	TRBJ2-7	.	.	CASSLVGSRVPYEQYF	TGTGCCAGCAGCTTGGTAGGATCCAGGGTACCCTACGAGCAGTACTTC
TRBV7-9	TRBJ1-5	.	.	CASSSDVGGLRSNQPQHF	TGTGCCAGCAGCTCAGATGTGGGGGGACTGAGGAGCAATCAGCCCCAGCATTTT
TRBV5-5	TRBJ2-7	.	.	CASSLEGASGSVMEQYF	TGTGCCAGCAGCTTGGAGGGGGCCAGCGGGTCAGTCATGGAGCAGTACTTC
TRBV27	TRBJ2-1	.	.	CASKSVTGSNEQFF	TGTGCCAGCAAATCGGTGACAGGTTCCAATGAGCAGTTCTTC
TRBV5-5	TRBJ2-3	.	TRBD2	CASSPGLAPGNTQYF	TGTGCCAGCAGCCCAGGACTAGCCCCCGGGAATACGCAGTATTTT
TRBV15	TRBJ2-3	.	TRBD2	CATSRKLAGDTQYF	TGTGCCACCAGCAGGAAACTAGCGGGAGACACGCAGTATTTT
TRBV7-9	TRBJ2-1	.	TRBD2	CASSRYALAGGQNEQFF	TGTGCCAGCAGCCGATATGCGCTAGCGGGAGGGCAGAATGAGCAGTTCTTC
TRBV7-8	TRBJ2-5	.	TRBD1	CASSWSSIGGGETQYF	TGTGCCAGCAGCTGGAGTTCTATAGGGGGCGGGGAGACCCAGTACTTC
TRBV27	TRBJ1-5	.	.	CASSLEGGRNQPQHF	TGTGCCAGCAGTTTGGAAGGAGGGAGGAATCAGCCCCAGCATTTT
TRBV19	TRBJ1-1	.	.	CATRTAMNTEAFF	TGTGCCACGAGGACTGCGATGAACACTGAAGCTTTCTTT
TRBV12-5	TRBJ2-1	.	TRBD2	CASGLATGGVNEQFF	TGTGCTAGTGGTTTGGCGACGGGGGGAGTCAATGAGCAGTTCTTC
TRBV6-2/TRBV6-3	TRBJ2-7	.	TRBD2	CASSYASGSVYEQYF	TGTGCCAGCAGTTACGCTAGCGGGAGCGTCTACGAGCAGTACTTC
TRBV28	TRBJ2-1	.	TRBD2	CASSFGVGGGLSDEQFF	TGTGCCAGCAGTTTTGGGGTCGGGGGGGGCCTGAGCGATGAGCAGTTCTTC
TRBV6-2/TRBV6-3	TRBJ1-2	.	.	CASSHGGGYYGYTF	TGTGCCAGCAGTCACGGCGGAGGGTACTATGGCTACACCTTC
TRBV7-9	TRBJ2-3	once	.	CASSFAGPSTDTQYF	TGTGCCAGCAGCTTTGCAGGGCCTAGCACAGATACGCAGTATTTT
TRBV28	TRBJ1-5	.	.	CASRGAGWQPQHF	TGTGCCAGCAGGGGGGCCGGGTGGCAGCCCCAGCATTTT
TRBV9	TRBJ1-6	.	.	CASSVETDQYSPLHF	TGTGCCAGCAGCGTAGAGACAGACCAATATTCACCCCTCCACTTT
TRBV12-5	TRBJ2-5	.	.	CASGLAGGETQYF	TGTGCTAGTGGTTTGGCCGGGGGTGAGACCCAGTACTTC
TRBV9	TRBJ2-2	.	.	CASSVNPPLQGTGELFF	TGTGCCAGCAGCGTAAACCCCCCCCTCCAGGGAACCGGGGAGCTGTTTTTT
TRBV11-2	TRBJ1-5	.	.	CASSENRVGQPQHF	TGTGCCAGCAGCGAAAACAGGGTAGGTCAGCCCCAGCATTTT
TRBV25-1	TRBJ1-2	.	.	CASSVAGTYGYTF	TGTGCCAGCAGTGTGGCGGGGACCTATGGCTACACCTTC
TRBV6-2/TRBV6-3	TRBJ2-5	.	TRBD1	CASSWGQGARETQYF	TGTGCCAGCAGTTGGGGACAGGGGGCCCGGGAGACCCAGTACTTC
TRBV5-1	TRBJ2-5	.	.	CASSFQGMNQETQYF	TGCGCCAGCAGCTTCCAGGGGATGAACCAAGAGACCCAGTACTTC
TRBV9	TRBJ2-2	.	.	CASSIGLFPGGELFF	TGTGCCAGCAGCATTGGACTTTTCCCGGGCGGGGAGCTGTTTTTT
TRBV7-9	TRBJ2-1	.	TRBD1	CASSGQDYNEQFF	TGTGCCAGCAGCGGACAGGACTACAATGAGCAGTTCTTC
TRBV19	TRBJ1-5	few	.	CASSRASNQPQHF	TGTGCCAGTAGTAGGGCAAGCAATCAGCCCCAGCATTTT
TRBV5-1	TRBJ2-3	.	TRBD1	CASSFDGTGGLDTQYF	TGCGCCAGCAGCTTTGATGGGACAGGGGGCTTAGATACGCAGTATTTT
TRBV7-6	TRBJ1-4	.	.	CASSLRWQVDGEKLFF	TGTGCCAGCAGCTTACGCTGGCAGGTTGATGGGGAAAAACTGTTTTTT
TRBV4-1	TRBJ2-2	.	.	CASSQGVERGELFF	TGCGCCAGCAGCCAAGGGGTGGAGCGCGGGGAGCTGTTTTTT
TRBV19	TRBJ1-1	.	.	CASSIDTSPGAFF	TGTGCCAGTAGTATAGATACGTCCCCGGGGGCTTTCTTT
TRBV15	TRBJ2-5	.	.	CATSREAFQETQYF	TGTGCCACCAGCAGAGAGGCATTCCAAGAGACCCAGTACTTC
TRBV7-9	TRBJ2-5	.	.	CASSELRNQETQYF	TGTGCCAGCAGTGAGCTGCGGAACCAAGAGACCCAGTACTTC
TRBV28	TRBJ2-2	.	.	CASSSPSGELFF	TGTGCCAGCAGTTCCCCGTCCGGGGAGCTGTTTTTT
TRBV2	TRBJ2-7	.	TRBD1	CASKGDRIIYEQYF	TGTGCCAGCAAAGGGGACAGGATTATCTACGAGCAGTACTTC
TRBV3-1/TRBV3-2	TRBJ2-5	.	TRBD2	CASSQGSGGQETQYF	TGTGCCAGCAGCCAAGGTAGCGGGGGACAAGAGACCCAGTACTTC
TRBV3-1/TRBV3-2	TRBJ2-5	.	.	CASSQDPPNDRSKTQYF	TGTGCCAGCAGCCAAGATCCCCCCAATGACAGGTCAAAGACCCAGTACTTC
TRBV6-5	TRBJ2-5	.	TRBD1	CASSSSGQVVGTQYF	TGTGCCAGCAGTTCCTCGGGACAGGTAGTCGGGACCCAGTACTTC
TRBV19	TRBJ2-6	once	.	CASSIGATGANVLTF	TGTGCCAGTAGTATAGGGGCTACTGGGGCCAACGTCCTGACTTTC
TRBV7-2	TRBJ2-3	.	TRBD2	CASSLGGTRESAQYF	TGTGCCAGCAGCTTAGGTGGGACTAGAGAGTCTGCGCAGTATTTT
TRBV9	TRBJ1-5	.	.	CASSVSVNSNQPQHF	TGTGCCAGCAGCGTTTCAGTAAATAGCAATCAGCCCCAGCATTTT
TRBV11-3	TRBJ2-7	.	TRBD1	CASSFSLTPRQGSYEQYF	TGTGCCAGCAGCTTTTCACTAACACCACGACAGGGATCCTACGAGCAGTACTTC
TRBV29-1	TRBJ2-3	.	TRBD2	CSADGTSGRTDTQYF	TGCAGCGCCGATGGGACTAGCGGGAGAACAGATACGCAGTATTTT